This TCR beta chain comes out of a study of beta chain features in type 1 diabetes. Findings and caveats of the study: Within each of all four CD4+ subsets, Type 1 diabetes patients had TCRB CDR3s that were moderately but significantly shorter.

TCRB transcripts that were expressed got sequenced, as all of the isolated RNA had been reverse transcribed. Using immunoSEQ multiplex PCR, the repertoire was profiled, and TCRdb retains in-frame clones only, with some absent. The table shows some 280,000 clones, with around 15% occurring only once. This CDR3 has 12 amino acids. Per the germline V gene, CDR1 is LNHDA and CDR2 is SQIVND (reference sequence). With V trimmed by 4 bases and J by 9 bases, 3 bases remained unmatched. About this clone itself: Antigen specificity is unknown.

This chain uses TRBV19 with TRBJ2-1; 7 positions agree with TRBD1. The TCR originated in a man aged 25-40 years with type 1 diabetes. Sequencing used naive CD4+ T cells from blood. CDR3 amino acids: CASSRQGGEQFF. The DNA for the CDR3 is TGTGCCAGTAGTAGACAGGGTGGTGAGCAGTTCTTC. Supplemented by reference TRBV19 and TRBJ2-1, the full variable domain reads DGGITQSPKYLFRKEGQNVTLSCEQNLNHDAMYWYRQDPGQGLRLIYYSQIVNDFQKGDIAEGYSVSREKKESFPLTVTSAQKNPTAFYLCASSRQGGEQFFGPGTRLTVL.